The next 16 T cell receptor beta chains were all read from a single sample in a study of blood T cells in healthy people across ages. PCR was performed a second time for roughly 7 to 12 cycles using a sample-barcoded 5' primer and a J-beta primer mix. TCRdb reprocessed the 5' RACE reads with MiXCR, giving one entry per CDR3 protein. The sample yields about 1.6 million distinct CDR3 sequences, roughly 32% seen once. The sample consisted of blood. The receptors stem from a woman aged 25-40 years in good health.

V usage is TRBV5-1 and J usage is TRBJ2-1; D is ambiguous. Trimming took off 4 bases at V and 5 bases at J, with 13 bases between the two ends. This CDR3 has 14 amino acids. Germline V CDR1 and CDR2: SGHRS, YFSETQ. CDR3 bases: TGCGCCAGCAGCGCCGACTGGGGTGACAATGAGCAGTTCTTC. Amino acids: CASSADWGDNEQFF.

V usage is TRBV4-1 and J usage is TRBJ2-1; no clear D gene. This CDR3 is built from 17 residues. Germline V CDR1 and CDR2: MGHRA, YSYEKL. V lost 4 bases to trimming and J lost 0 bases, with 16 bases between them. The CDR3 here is CASSLLPAASSYNEQFF. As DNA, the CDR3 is TGCGCCAGCAGCCTACTGCCGGCGGCTAGCTCCTACAATGAGCAGTTCTTC.

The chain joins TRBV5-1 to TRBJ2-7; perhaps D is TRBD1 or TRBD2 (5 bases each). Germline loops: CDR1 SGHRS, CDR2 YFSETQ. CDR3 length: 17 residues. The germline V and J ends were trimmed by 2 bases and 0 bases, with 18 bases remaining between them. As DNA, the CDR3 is TGCGCCAGCAGCTTTGTGACCGGGACGGTGAGCTCCTACGAGCAGTACTTC. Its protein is CASSFVTGTVSSYEQYF.

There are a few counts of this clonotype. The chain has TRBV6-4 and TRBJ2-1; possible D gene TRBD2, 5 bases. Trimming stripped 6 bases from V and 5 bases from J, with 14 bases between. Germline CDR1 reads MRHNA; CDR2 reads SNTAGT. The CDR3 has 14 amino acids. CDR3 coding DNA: TGTGCCAGCAGCCACTCCCGGGAAGACAATGAGCAGTTCTTC. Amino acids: CASSHSREDNEQFF.

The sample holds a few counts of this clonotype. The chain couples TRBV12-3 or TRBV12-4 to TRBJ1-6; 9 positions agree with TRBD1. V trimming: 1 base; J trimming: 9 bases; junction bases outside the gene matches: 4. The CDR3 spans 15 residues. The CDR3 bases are TGTGCCAGCAGTTTAGGGGGGACAGGGAGTTCACCCCTCCACTTT. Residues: CASSLGGTGSSPLHF.

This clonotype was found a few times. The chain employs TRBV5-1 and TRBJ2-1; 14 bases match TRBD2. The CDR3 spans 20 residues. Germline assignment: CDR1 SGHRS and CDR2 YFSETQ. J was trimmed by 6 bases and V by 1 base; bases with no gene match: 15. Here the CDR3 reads CASSLSWGLAGVSPTNEQFF. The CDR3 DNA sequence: TGCGCCAGCAGCTTGTCGTGGGGACTAGCGGGAGTTTCCCCCACCAATGAGCAGTTCTTC.

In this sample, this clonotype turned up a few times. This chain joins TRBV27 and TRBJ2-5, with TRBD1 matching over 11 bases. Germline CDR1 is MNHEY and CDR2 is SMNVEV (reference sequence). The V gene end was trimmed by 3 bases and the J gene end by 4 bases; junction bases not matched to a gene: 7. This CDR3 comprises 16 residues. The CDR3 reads CASSFRGTGGRETQYF. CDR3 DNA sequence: TGTGCCAGCAGTTTTAGGGGGACAGGGGGACGAGAGACCCAGTACTTC.

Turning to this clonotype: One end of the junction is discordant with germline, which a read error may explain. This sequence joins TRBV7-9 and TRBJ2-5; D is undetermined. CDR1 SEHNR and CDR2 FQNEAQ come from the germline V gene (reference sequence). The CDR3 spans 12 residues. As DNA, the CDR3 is TGTGCCAGCAGCCAGGAGTGGAAGACCCCGTACTTC. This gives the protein CASSQEWKTPYF.

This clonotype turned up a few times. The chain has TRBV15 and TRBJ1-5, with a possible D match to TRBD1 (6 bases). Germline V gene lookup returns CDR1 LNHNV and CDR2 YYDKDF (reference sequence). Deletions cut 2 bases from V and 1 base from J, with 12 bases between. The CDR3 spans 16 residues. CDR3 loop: CATSRRQVRSNQPQHF. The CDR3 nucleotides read TGTGCCACCAGCAGAAGACAGGTTAGGAGCAATCAGCCCCAGCATTTT.

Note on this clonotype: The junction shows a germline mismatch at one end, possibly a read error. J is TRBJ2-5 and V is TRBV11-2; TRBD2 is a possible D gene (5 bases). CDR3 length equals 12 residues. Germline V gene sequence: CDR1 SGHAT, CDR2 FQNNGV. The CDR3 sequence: CANSLALDTQYF. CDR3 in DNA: TGTGCCAACAGCTTAGCGTTGGACACCCAGTACTTC.

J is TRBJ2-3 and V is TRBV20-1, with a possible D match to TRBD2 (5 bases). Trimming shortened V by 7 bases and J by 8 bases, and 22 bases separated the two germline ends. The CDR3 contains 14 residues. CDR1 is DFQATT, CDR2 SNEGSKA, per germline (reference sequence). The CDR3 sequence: CSGEADETSGTQYF. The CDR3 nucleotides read TGCAGTGGCGAAGCGGACGAGACTTCGGGTACGCAGTATTTT.

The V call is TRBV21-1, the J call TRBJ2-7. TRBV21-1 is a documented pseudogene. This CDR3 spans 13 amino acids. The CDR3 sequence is CASKRTVTYEQYF. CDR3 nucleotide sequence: TGTGCCAGCAAACGGACGGTGACTTACGAGCAGTACTTC.

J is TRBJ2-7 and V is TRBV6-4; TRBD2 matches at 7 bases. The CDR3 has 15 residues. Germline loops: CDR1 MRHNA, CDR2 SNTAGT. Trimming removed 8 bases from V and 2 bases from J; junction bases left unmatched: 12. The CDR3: CASPASGTPTYEQYF. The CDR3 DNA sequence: TGTGCCAGCCCCGCAAGCGGGACGCCGACCTACGAGCAGTACTTC.

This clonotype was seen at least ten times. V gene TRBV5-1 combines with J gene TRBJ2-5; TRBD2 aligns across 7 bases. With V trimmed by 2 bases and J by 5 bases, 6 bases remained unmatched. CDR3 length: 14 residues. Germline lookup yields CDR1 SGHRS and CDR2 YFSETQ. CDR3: CASSFQAGRETQYF. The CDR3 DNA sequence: TGCGCCAGCAGCTTCCAAGCGGGAAGGGAGACCCAGTACTTC.

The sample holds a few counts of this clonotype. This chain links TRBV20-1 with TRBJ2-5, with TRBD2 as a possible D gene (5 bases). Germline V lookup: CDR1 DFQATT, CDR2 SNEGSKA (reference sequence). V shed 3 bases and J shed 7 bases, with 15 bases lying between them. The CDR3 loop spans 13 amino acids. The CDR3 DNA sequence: TGCAGTGCTAGGGTCGGATACGGAGGGACCCAGTACTTC. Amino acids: CSARVGYGGTQYF.

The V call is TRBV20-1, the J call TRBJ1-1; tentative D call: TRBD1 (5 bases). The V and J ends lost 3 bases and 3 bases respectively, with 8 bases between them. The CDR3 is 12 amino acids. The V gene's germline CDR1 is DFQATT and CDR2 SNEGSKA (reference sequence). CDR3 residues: CSASWGYTEAFF. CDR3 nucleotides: TGCAGTGCTAGTTGGGGCTACACTGAAGCTTTCTTT.